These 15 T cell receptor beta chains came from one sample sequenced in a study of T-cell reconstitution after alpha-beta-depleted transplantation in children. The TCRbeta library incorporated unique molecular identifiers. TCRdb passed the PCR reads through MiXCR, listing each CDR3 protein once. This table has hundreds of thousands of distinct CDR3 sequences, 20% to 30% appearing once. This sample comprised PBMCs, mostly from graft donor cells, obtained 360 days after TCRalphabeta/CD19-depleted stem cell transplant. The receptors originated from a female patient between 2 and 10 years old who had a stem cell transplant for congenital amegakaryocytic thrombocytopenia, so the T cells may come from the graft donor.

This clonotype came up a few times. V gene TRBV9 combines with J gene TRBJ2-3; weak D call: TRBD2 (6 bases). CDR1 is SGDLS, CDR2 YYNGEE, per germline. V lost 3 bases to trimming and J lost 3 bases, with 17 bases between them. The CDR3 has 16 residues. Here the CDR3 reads CASSGRRGQETDTQYF. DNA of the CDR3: TGTGCCAGCAGCGGTAGGAGGGGTCAAGAAACAGATACGCAGTATTTT.

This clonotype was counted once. The CDR3 nucleotides are TGTGCCAGTAGTAACCCCCGGGACAGGGGATTCAATCAGCCCCAGCATTTT. It yields the protein CASSNPRDRGFNQPQHF. The rearrangement joins TRBV19 to TRBJ1-5; 10 positions match TRBD1. Germline lookup yields CDR1 LNHDA and CDR2 SQIVND (reference sequence). CDR3 size: 17 residues. V trimming: 4 bases; J trimming: 3 bases; junction bases outside the gene matches: 9.

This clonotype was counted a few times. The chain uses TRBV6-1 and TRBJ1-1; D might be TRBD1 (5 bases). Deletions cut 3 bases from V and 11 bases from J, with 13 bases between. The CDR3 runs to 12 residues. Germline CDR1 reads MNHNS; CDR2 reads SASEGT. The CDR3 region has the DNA TGTGCCAGCAGTGAGTCCCAGGGCCGCGCTTTCTTT. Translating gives CASSESQGRAFF.

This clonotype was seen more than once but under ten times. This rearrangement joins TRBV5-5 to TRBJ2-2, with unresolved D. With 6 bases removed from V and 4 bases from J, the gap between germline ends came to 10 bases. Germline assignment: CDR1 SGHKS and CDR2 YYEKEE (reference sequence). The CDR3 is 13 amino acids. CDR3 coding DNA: TGTGCCAGCATCGTCAGTTCCACCGGGGAGCTGTTTTTT. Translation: CASIVSSTGELFF.

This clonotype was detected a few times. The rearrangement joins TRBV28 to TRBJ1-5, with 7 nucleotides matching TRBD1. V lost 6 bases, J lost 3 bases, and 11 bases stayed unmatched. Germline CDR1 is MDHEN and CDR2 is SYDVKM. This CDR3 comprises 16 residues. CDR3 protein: CASSRMDRNYNQPQHF. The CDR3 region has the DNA TGTGCCAGCAGCCGAATGGACAGGAACTACAATCAGCCCCAGCATTTT.

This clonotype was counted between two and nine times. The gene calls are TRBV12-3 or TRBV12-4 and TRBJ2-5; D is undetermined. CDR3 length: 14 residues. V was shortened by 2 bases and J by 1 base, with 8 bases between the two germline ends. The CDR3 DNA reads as TGTGCCAGCAGTTTACGACGAACCCAAGAGACCCAGTACTTC. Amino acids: CASSLRRTQETQYF.

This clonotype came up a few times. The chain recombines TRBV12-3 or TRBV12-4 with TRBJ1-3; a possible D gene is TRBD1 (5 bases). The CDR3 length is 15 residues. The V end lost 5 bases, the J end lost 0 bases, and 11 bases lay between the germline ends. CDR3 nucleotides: TGTGCCAGCAGTCGCCGACAGAACTCTGGAAACACCATATATTTT. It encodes CASSRRQNSGNTIYF.

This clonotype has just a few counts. The CDR3 spells CATSRSPGANYGYTF. The CDR3, as DNA: TGTGCCACCAGCAGATCGCCGGGAGCTAACTATGGCTACACCTTC. V gene TRBV15 combines with J gene TRBJ1-2, with D hard to call. The CDR3 has 15 residues. CDR1 LNHNV and CDR2 YYDKDF come from the germline V gene (reference sequence). The V end lost 2 bases, the J end lost 0 bases, and 10 bases lay between the germline ends.

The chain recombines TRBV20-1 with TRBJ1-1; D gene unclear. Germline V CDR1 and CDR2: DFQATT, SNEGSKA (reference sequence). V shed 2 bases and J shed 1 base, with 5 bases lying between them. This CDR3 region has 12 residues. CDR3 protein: CSARPGNTEAFF. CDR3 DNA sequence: TGCAGTGCTAGACCCGGGAACACTGAAGCTTTCTTT.

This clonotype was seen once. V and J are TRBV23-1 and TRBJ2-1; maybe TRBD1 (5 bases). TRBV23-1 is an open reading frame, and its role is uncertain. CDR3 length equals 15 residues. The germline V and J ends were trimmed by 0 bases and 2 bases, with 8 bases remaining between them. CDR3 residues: CASSQSTTAYNEQFF. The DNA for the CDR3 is TGCGCCAGCAGTCAATCGACGACAGCCTACAATGAGCAGTTCTTC.

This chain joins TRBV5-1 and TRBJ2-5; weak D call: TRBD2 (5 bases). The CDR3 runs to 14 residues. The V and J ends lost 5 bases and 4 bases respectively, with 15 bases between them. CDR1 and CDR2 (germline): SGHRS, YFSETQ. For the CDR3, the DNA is TGCGCCAGCAGTGGGAATGCGGGTATAGAGACCCAGTACTTC. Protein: CASSGNAGIETQYF.

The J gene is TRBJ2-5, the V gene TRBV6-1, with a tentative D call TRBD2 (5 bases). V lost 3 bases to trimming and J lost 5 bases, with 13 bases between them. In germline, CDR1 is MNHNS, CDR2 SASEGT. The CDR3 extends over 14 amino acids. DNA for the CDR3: TGTGCCAGCAGTGAGTCGGGAATGCGGGAGACCCAGTACTTC. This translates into CASSESGMRETQYF.

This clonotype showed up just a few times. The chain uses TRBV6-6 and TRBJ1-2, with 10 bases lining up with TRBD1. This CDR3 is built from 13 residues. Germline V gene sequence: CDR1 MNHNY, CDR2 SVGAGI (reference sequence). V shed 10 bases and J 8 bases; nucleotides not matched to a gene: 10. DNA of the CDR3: TGTGCCACCATCGGGACAGGGGCCTACGGCTACACCTTC. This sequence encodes CATIGTGAYGYTF.

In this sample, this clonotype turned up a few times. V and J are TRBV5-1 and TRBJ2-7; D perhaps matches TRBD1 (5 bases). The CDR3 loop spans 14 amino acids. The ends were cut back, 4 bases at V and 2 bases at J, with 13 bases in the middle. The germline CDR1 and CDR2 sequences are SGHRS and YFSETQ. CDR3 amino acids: CASSPYRYPYEQYF. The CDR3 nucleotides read TGCGCCAGCAGCCCATACAGGTACCCCTACGAGCAGTACTTC. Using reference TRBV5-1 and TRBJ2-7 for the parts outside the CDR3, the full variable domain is KAGVTQTPRYLIKTRGQQVTLSCSPISGHRSVSWYQQTPGQGLQFLFEYFSETQRNKGNFPGRFSGRQFSNSRSEMNVSTLELGDSALYLCASSPYRYPYEQYFGPGTRLTVT.

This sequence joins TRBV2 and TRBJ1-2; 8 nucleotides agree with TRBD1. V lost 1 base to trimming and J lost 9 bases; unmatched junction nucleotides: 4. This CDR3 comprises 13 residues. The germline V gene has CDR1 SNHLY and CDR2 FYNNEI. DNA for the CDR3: TGTGCCAGCAGTGAAGGGACAGGGTATTGCTACACCTTC. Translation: CASSEGTGYCYTF.